The 31 T cell receptor beta chains listed next were all sequenced from one sample in a study of PD-1 blockade in classical Hodgkin lymphoma. Assay used: immunoSEQ multiplex PCR; TCRdb lists only in-frame clones, some missing. The sample yields about 27,000 clones, approximately 85% seen once. Time point in this sample: cycle 4 day 1 (C4D1), after 5 to 7 weeks of nivolumab. Each and every patient relapsed after autologous stem cell transplantation, and patients got differing brentuximab vedotin exposure. Thawed PBMCs yielded CD4+ T cells through magnetic negative selection. Source: CD4+ T cells from blood, taken before the fourth cycle of nivolumab. The receptors here all came from a human donor with classical Hodgkin lymphoma.

The chain has TRBV6-1 and TRBJ1-2; D perhaps matches TRBD1 (5 bases). The germline gives CDR1 MNHNS, CDR2 SASEGT. The CDR3 has 17 residues. V was shortened by 2 bases and J by 2 bases, with 18 bases between the two germline ends. CDR3 DNA sequence: TGTGCCAGCAGTGAAAGGAATCCGGGACGCTCGAACTATGGCTACACCTTC. The encoded protein is CASSERNPGRSNYGYTF.

The chain employs TRBV5-4 and TRBJ1-3, with D perhaps matching TRBD1 (5 bases). Germline V lookup: CDR1 SGHNT, CDR2 YYREEE (reference sequence). V was shortened by 4 bases and J by 4 bases, with 12 bases between the two germline ends. This CDR3 contains 14 residues. The CDR3 nucleotides read TGTGCCAGCAGCGATCCGGGACTAGGAAACACCATATATTTT. This encodes CASSDPGLGNTIYF.

The chain combines TRBV15 with TRBJ1-5; D is perhaps TRBD1 (5 bases). Deletions cut 5 bases from V and 1 base from J, with 18 bases between. The germline V gene has CDR1 LNHNV and CDR2 YYDKDF (reference sequence). The length of the CDR3 is 17 residues. CDR3 residues: CATSPPGLRDSNQPQHF. In nucleotides, the CDR3 is TGTGCCACCAGCCCCCCCGGTCTGAGGGACAGCAATCAGCCCCAGCATTTT.

V and J are TRBV4-1 and TRBJ2-2; TRBD2 aligns across 7 bases. The germline V gene has CDR1 MGHRA and CDR2 YSYEKL. CDR3 size: 21 residues. The junction had 21 bases not matched to a gene; V was cut back by 1 base and J by 4 bases. In nucleotides, the CDR3 is TGCGCCAGCAGCCAAGTTCACCATCCGGGAGGCATGAAAGGTAGCACCGGGGAGCTGTTTTTT. This encodes CASSQVHHPGGMKGSTGELFF.

The sample holds one count of this clone. The chain links TRBV5-1 to TRBJ1-3; D not certain. Germline assignment: CDR1 SGHRS and CDR2 YFSETQ. This CDR3 spans 15 amino acids. V lost 6 bases to trimming and J lost 4 bases, with 17 bases between them. The CDR3 here is CASTPSSLGGNTIYF. CDR3 DNA: TGCGCCAGCACCCCGTCCTCCCTGGGGGGAAACACCATATATTTT. Looking up the rest from reference TRBV5-1 and TRBJ1-3 gives the full variable domain: KAGVTQTPRYLIKTRGQQVTLSCSPISGHRSVSWYQQTPGQGLQFLFEYFSETQRNKGNFPGRFSGRQFSNSRSEMNVSTLELGDSALYLCASTPSSLGGNTIYFGEGSWLTVV.

The rearrangement uses TRBV5-1 and TRBJ2-2; TRBD1 matches at 7 bases. With 4 bases clipped from V and 3 bases from J, the junction kept 3 bases outside the gene matches. The CDR3 extends over 14 amino acids. In germline, CDR1 is SGHRS, CDR2 YFSETQ. The CDR3 region has the DNA TGCGCCAGCAGCCGCGACAGGGACACCGGGGAGCTGTTTTTT. As protein: CASSRDRDTGELFF.

CDR3 sequence (DNA): TGTGCCAGCAGCCCTCTGGCGTATAGGGCTTCGAACACCGGGGAGCTGTTTTTT. It translates to CASSPLAYRASNTGELFF. The chain is built from TRBV11-2 and TRBJ2-2; no reliable D call. With 5 bases removed from V and 0 bases from J, the gap between germline ends came to 19 bases. The CDR3 contains 18 residues. In germline, CDR1 is SGHAT, CDR2 FQNNGV.

The chain uses TRBV19 and TRBJ2-1, with TRBD2 matching over 11 bases. The CDR3 extends over 15 amino acids. Germline CDR1 LNHDA, CDR2 SQIVND (reference sequence). The J segment lost 4 bases and the V segment lost 4 bases, leaving 3 bases of the junction unmatched. CDR3 in amino acids: CASSTTSGSYNEQFF. As DNA, the CDR3 is TGTGCCAGTAGTACTACTAGCGGGAGTTACAATGAGCAGTTCTTC. Based on the CDR3 plus reference TRBV19 and TRBJ2-1, the full variable domain is DGGITQSPKYLFRKEGQNVTLSCEQNLNHDAMYWYRQDPGQGLRLIYYSQIVNDFQKGDIAEGYSVSREKKESFPLTVTSAQKNPTAFYLCASSTTSGSYNEQFFGPGTRLTVL.

This clone came up once. This chain connects TRBV10-3 to TRBJ1-1; possibly TRBD1 for D (5 bases). V dropped 3 bases and J dropped 2 bases, with 13 bases sitting between them. Germline assignment: CDR1 ENHRY and CDR2 SYGVKD. The CDR3 consists of 15 residues. In DNA form, the CDR3 reads TGTGCCATCAGTGATACCGGGACCAGCAACACTGAAGCTTTCTTT. It codes for CAISDTGTSNTEAFF.

The gene calls are TRBV28 and TRBJ2-2, with 7 bases matching TRBD2. This CDR3 region has 15 residues. Germline V gene data show CDR1 as MDHEN and CDR2 as SYDVKM. V lost 8 bases to trimming and J lost 4 bases; unmatched junction nucleotides: 10. CDR3 in amino acids: CASRVGGRGTGELFF. The DNA of the CDR3 is TGTGCCAGCCGGGTTGGCGGGAGAGGCACCGGGGAGCTGTTTTTT.

Here the CDR3 reads CASSLEGGPEAFF. The DNA of the CDR3 is TGTGCCAGCAGCTTGGAGGGGGGGCCTGAAGCTTTCTTT. The J gene is TRBJ1-1, the V gene TRBV5-5, with D possibly TRBD1 on 6 matching bases. Germline V gives CDR1 SGHKS, CDR2 YYEKEE (reference sequence). The CDR3 spans 13 residues. V was cut by 0 bases and J by 6 bases, with 9 bases left in between.

V and J are TRBV6-1 and TRBJ1-2; D gene ambiguous. The CDR3 is 13 residues long. V lost 3 bases and J lost 2, with 7 bases in between. From germline, CDR1 is MNHNS and CDR2 SASEGT. CDR3 in amino acids: CASSESTNYGYTF. CDR3 in DNA: TGTGCCAGCAGTGAGAGCACAAACTATGGCTACACCTTC.

The V and J genes are TRBV27 and TRBJ2-2, with D perhaps TRBD1 (6 bases). The CDR3 runs 16 residues. With 5 bases removed from V and 3 bases from J, the gap between germline ends came to 16 bases. Looked up from germline, CDR1 is MNHEY and CDR2 is SMNVEV (reference sequence). The CDR3 region has the DNA TGTGCCAGCAGTCGCCGGGCAGGGGCGGACACCGGGGAGCTGTTTTTT. It yields the protein CASSRRAGADTGELFF.

The rearrangement uses TRBV2 and TRBJ1-3, with no clear D. The CDR3 contains 14 residues. Per the germline V gene, CDR1 is SNHLY and CDR2 is FYNNEI. V was shortened by 5 bases and J by 0 bases, with 8 bases between the two germline ends. The CDR3 is CASSPESSGNTIYF. The DNA of the CDR3 is TGTGCCAGCAGTCCTGAAAGCTCTGGAAACACCATATATTTT.

The chain links TRBV6-5 to TRBJ1-2; tentative D call: TRBD1 (5 bases). Germline V gene lookup returns CDR1 MNHEY and CDR2 SVGAGI. CDR3 size: 11 residues. V was clipped by 5 bases and J by 7 bases, with 8 bases between them. CDR3 sequence (DNA): TGTGCCAGCAGTGGGGGAACTGGCTACACCTTC. Amino acid sequence: CASSGGTGYTF.

The CDR3 region is CASSLTGSSSYGYTF. In DNA form, the CDR3 reads TGTGCCAGCAGCTTGACCGGCAGTTCGAGCTATGGCTACACCTTC. The V and J genes are TRBV5-5 and TRBJ1-2; D call uncertain. From germline, CDR1 is SGHKS and CDR2 YYEKEE (reference sequence). The ends were cut back, 1 base at V and 4 bases at J, with 14 bases in the middle. The CDR3 runs 15 residues.

The chain employs TRBV4-3 and TRBJ2-3, with unresolved D. The germline V gene has CDR1 LGHNA and CDR2 YSLEER. Deletions cut 4 bases from V and 6 bases from J, with 17 bases between. The CDR3 is 15 amino acids. The CDR3 spells CASSLAWGGTDTQYF. The CDR3 DNA is TGCGCCAGCAGCCTCGCATGGGGTGGAACGGATACGCAGTATTTT.

V and J are TRBV19 and TRBJ2-5; 12 bases match TRBD1. V shed 5 bases, J shed 4 bases, and the junction held 5 bases outside the gene matches. Per germline, CDR1 LNHDA and CDR2 SQIVND (reference sequence). The CDR3 runs to 15 residues. CDR3 in amino acids: CASSPGTGGSETQYF. The CDR3 bases are TGTGCCAGTAGTCCGGGGACAGGGGGCTCAGAGACCCAGTACTTC.

This clone was found once. V gene TRBV6-5 combines with J gene TRBJ1-1; weak D call: TRBD1 (5 bases). V gave up 5 bases and J gave up 2 bases, with 12 bases separating them. This CDR3 contains 14 residues. The germline gives CDR1 MNHEY, CDR2 SVGAGI. In nucleotides, the CDR3 is TGTGCCAGCAGTGGAAGACAGACAAACACTGAAGCTTTCTTT. Its translation: CASSGRQTNTEAFF.

The V gene is TRBV19, the J gene TRBJ1-1; weak D call: TRBD1 (6 bases). The CDR3 sequence is 17 residues long. Germline CDR1 reads LNHDA; CDR2 reads SQIVND (reference sequence). The ends were cut back, 5 bases at V and 5 bases at J, with 24 bases in the middle. Here the CDR3 DNA reads TGTGCCAGTAGTCAAACGCATTTCGGGGGGCGAGAGACTGAAGCTTTCTTT. Residues: CASSQTHFGGRETEAFF.

The chain uses TRBV5-1 and TRBJ2-5; D tentatively fits TRBD1 or TRBD2 (7 bases each). Germline V gene data show CDR1 as SGHRS and CDR2 as YFSETQ. The CDR3 consists of 16 residues. Trimming took 3 bases from V and 3 from J, leaving 18 bases between them. CDR3 sequence: CASSWQGEGRKETQYF. CDR3 nucleotides: TGCGCCAGCAGCTGGCAGGGGGAGGGCCGCAAAGAGACCCAGTACTTC.

Only a few counts were recorded for this clone. The chain couples TRBV19 to TRBJ1-5; the match to TRBD1 covers 9 bases. This CDR3 spans 17 amino acids. Germline loops: CDR1 LNHDA, CDR2 SQIVND (reference sequence). The ends lost 7 bases at V and 3 bases at J; junction bases unmatched: 13. The CDR3 is CASTPGTGTDNNQPQHF. The CDR3 nucleotides are TGTGCCAGTACCCCCGGGACAGGGACGGATAACAATCAGCCCCAGCATTTT.

V gene TRBV5-6 combines with J gene TRBJ2-1; 9 bases are a match to TRBD2. The V and J ends lost 4 bases and 4 bases, in that order; junction bases with no gene match: 15. This CDR3 has 18 residues. Germline V CDR1 and CDR2: SGHDT, YYEEEE. This chain's CDR3 is CASSPLRLAGSPYNEQFF. CDR3 nucleotides: TGTGCCAGCAGCCCACTACGGCTAGCGGGGTCGCCTTACAATGAGCAGTTCTTC.

This clone was observed a handful of times. This chain links TRBV27 with TRBJ1-5; no clear D. V dropped 3 bases and J dropped 0 bases, with 9 bases sitting between them. CDR1 and CDR2 (germline): MNHEY, SMNVEV (reference sequence). This CDR3 region has 15 residues. Here the CDR3 reads CASSLVGYSNQPQHF. DNA of the CDR3: TGTGCCAGCAGTTTGGTTGGTTATAGCAATCAGCCCCAGCATTTT.

This clone appeared once. This sequence joins TRBV28 and TRBJ1-2, with a tentative D call TRBD1 (6 bases). Trimming removed 6 bases at V and 4 bases at J, with 15 bases between. Germline CDR1 is MDHEN and CDR2 is SYDVKM. This CDR3 has 14 amino acids. This CDR3 is CASSPGDIIYGYTF. CDR3 nucleotide sequence: TGTGCCAGCAGCCCGGGGGACATCATCTATGGCTACACCTTC.

The CDR3 DNA follows: TGTGCCAGCAGGAGTTCGGGCCTGGAGACCCAGTACTTC. Its protein product is CASRSSGLETQYF. This rearrangement joins TRBV5-6 to TRBJ2-5, with D uncertain. CDR1 and CDR2 from the germline V gene are SGHDT and YYEEEE. This CDR3 spans 13 amino acids. Trimming removed 5 bases from V and 5 bases from J, with 13 bases in between.

The genes are TRBV7-2 and TRBJ1-1, with a possible D match to TRBD1 (6 bases). V was pared by 7 bases and J by 7 bases, with 19 bases between. The CDR3 is 14 amino acids. CDR1 is SGHTA, CDR2 FQGNSA, per germline. The CDR3 sequence is CASTSRGAGDEAFF. For the CDR3, the DNA is TGTGCCAGCACCTCGCGGGGGGCGGGGGATGAAGCTTTCTTT.

This chain uses TRBV28 with TRBJ2-4, with 8 bases that match TRBD1. The CDR3 is 14 amino acids. The J segment lost 8 bases and the V segment lost 5 bases, leaving 8 bases of the junction unmatched. Germline CDR1 MDHEN, CDR2 SYDVKM. The CDR3 region has the DNA TGTGCCAGCAGTCCCGAGACAGGGGTGGACATTCAGTACTTC. Translation: CASSPETGVDIQYF. Combining the CDR3 with reference TRBV28 and TRBJ2-4 gives the whole variable domain DVKVTQSSRYLVKRTGEKVFLECVQDMDHENMFWYRQDPGLGLRLIYFSYDVKMKEKGDIPEGYSVSREKKERFSLILESASTNQTSMYLCASSPETGVDIQYFGAGTRLSVL.

There are a few counts of this clone. The genes are TRBV9 and TRBJ2-7, with D possibly called TRBD1 or TRBD2 (5 bases each). The germline V and J ends were trimmed by 0 bases and 4 bases, with 14 bases remaining between them. Germline V gene lookup returns CDR1 SGDLS and CDR2 YYNGEE. CDR3 size: 15 residues. CDR3 in amino acids: CASSVAGTRSYEQYF. The DNA for the CDR3 is TGTGCCAGCAGCGTAGCCGGGACCCGATCGTACGAGCAGTACTTC.

J is TRBJ2-5 and V is TRBV5-4; D unresolved. CDR1 and CDR2 from the germline V gene are SGHNT and YYREEE (reference sequence). The ends were cut back, 0 bases at V and 3 bases at J, with 6 bases in the middle. The CDR3 length is 13 residues. The CDR3 DNA reads as TGTGCCAGCAGCTTGGGAGATGAAGAGACCCAGTACTTC. This codes for CASSLGDEETQYF.

The chain links TRBV5-5 to TRBJ1-4; possible D gene TRBD1, 6 bases. The CDR3 has 14 amino acids. Trimming took off 0 bases at V and 7 bases at J, with 10 bases between the two ends. The germline CDR1 and CDR2 sequences are SGHKS and YYEKEE (reference sequence). This CDR3 reads CASSLVQGFEKLFF. DNA for the CDR3: TGTGCCAGCAGCTTGGTTCAGGGGTTTGAAAAACTGTTTTTT.